Here is one T cell receptor (beta chain) with its context. The length of the CDR3 is 18 residues. After removal of 5 bases from V and 0 bases from J, the junction contained 10 bases not matched to a gene. Germline values: CDR1 SGHVS, CDR2 FQNEAQ. Profiled with immunoSEQ multiplex PCR; TCRdb holds only in-frame clones, not every one. The data contain about 270,000 clones, around four fifths of them singletons. The sample is drawn from a study of blood T cell repertoires in COVID-19. The source material was peripheral blood. The genes are TRBV7-8 and TRBJ1-6; 7 bases are a match to TRBD1. This TCR was sampled from a woman between 45 and 65 years old with active or convalescent COVID-19. The chain's CDR3 is CASSIHGTDSSYNSPLHF. DNA of the CDR3: TGTGCCAGCAGCATACACGGGACAGACAGCTCCTATAATTCACCCCTCCACTTT.